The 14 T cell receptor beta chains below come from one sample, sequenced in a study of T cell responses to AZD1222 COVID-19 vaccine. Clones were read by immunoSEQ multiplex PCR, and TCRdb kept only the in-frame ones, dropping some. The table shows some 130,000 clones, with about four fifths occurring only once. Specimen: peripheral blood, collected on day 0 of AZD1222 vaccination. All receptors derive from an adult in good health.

CDR3 sequence reads: CASSLEQPNTEAFF. The CDR3 nucleotides read TGTGCCAGCAGTTTGGAACAACCGAACACTGAAGCTTTCTTT. The chain couples TRBV28 to TRBJ1-1; D remains unclear. The germline V and J ends were trimmed by 3 bases and 1 base, with 9 bases remaining between them. Germline V gene data show CDR1 as MDHEN and CDR2 as SYDVKM. There are 14 residues in the CDR3.

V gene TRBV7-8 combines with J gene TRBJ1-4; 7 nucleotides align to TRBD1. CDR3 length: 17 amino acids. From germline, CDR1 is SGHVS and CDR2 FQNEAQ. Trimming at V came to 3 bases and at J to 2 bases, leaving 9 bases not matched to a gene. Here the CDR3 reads CASSFSTGSLTNEKLFF. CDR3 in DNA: TGTGCCAGCAGCTTTTCGACAGGGTCCCTGACTAATGAAAAACTGTTTTTT.

CDR3 nucleotide sequence: TGTGCCAGCAGCTTATATGAGGGCACTGAAGCTTTCTTT. This translates into CASSLYEGTEAFF. The chain recombines TRBV7-3 with TRBJ1-1; D uncertain. Looked up from germline, CDR1 is SGHTA and CDR2 is FQGTGA. V shed 2 bases and J shed 4 bases, with 8 bases lying between them. This CDR3 contains 13 residues. The entire variable domain, with the rest obtained from reference TRBV7-3 and TRBJ1-1, is as follows: GAGVSQTPSNKVTEKGKYVELRCDPISGHTALYWYRQSLGQGPEFLIYFQGTGAADDSGLPNDRFFAVRPEGSVSTLKIQRTERGDSAVYLCASSLYEGTEAFFGQGTRLTVV.

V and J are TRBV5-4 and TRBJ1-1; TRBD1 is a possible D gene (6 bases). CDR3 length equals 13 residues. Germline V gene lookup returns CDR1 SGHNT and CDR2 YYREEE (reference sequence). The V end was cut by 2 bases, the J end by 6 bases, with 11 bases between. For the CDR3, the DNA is TGTGCCAGCAGCTTCACAGGGTCCCCTGAAGCTTTCTTT. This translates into CASSFTGSPEAFF.

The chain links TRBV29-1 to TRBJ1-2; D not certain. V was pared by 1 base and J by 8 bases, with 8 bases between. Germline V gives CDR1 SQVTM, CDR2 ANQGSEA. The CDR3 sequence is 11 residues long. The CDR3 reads CSVEVPGGYTF. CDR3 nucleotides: TGCAGCGTTGAAGTTCCCGGGGGCTACACCTTC. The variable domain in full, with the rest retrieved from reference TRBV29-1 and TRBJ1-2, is SAVISQKPSRDICQRGTSLTIQCQVDSQVTMMFWYRQQPGQSLTLIATANQGSEATYESGFVIDKFPISRPNLTFSTLTVSNMSPEDSSIYLCSVEVPGGYTFGSGTRLTVV.

Here the CDR3 reads CASGKRTGALDGELFF. The CDR3 DNA follows: TGTGCCAGCGGCAAAAGAACAGGGGCTTTGGACGGGGAGCTGTTTTTT. This chain connects TRBV7-2 to TRBJ2-2; TRBD1 matches at 7 bases. The CDR3 covers 16 residues. With 8 bases clipped from V and 7 bases from J, the junction kept 16 bases outside the gene matches. Germline V CDR1 and CDR2: SGHTA, FQGNSA.

CDR3 loop: CAQDRGRSGELFF. CDR3 in DNA: TGTGCCCAAGACAGGGGGCGGTCCGGGGAGCTGTTTTTT. The chain carries TRBV30 and TRBJ2-2, with 10 bases matching TRBD1. From germline, CDR1 is GTSNPN and CDR2 SVGIG (reference sequence). The CDR3 loop spans 13 amino acids. V lost 8 bases to trimming and J lost 6 bases; unmatched junction nucleotides: 6.

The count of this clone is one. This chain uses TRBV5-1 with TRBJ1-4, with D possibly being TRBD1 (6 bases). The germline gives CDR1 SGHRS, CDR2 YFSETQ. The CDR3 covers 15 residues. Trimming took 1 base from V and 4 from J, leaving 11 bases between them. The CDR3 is CASSLSTGYNEKLFF. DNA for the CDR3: TGCGCCAGCAGCTTGAGTACAGGGTATAATGAAAAACTGTTTTTT.

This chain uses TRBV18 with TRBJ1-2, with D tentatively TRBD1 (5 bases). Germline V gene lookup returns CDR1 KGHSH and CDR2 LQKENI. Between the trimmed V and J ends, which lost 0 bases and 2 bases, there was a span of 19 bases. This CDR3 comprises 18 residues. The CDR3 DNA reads TGTGCCAGCTCACCACCGCGGGGTTTAAAAGACAGAAACTATGGCTACACCTTC. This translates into CASSPPRGLKDRNYGYTF.

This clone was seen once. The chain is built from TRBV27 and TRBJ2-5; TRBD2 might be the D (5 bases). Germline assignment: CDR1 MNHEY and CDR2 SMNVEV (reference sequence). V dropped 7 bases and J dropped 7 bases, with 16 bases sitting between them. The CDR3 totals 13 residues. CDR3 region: CASKTSGIGTQYF. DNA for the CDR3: TGTGCCAGCAAAACGTCCGGGATTGGGACCCAGTACTTC.

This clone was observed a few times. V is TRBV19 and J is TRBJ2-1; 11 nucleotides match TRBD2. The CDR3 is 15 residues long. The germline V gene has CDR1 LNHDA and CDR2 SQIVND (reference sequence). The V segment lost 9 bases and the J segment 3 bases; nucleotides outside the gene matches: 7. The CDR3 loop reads CASNTGTSGYNEQFF. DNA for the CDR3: TGTGCCAGCAACACCGGGACTAGCGGCTACAATGAGCAGTTCTTC.

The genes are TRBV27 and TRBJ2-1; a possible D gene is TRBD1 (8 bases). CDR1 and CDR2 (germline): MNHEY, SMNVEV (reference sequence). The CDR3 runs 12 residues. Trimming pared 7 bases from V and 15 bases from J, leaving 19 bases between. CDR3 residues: CASTQGGTGMFF. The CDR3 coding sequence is TGTGCCAGCACCCAGGGGGGGACAGGCATGTTCTTC.

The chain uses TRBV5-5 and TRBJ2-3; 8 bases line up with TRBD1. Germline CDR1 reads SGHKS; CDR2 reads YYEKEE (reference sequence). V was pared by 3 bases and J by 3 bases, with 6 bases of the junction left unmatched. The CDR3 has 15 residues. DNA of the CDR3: TGTGCCAGCAGCTGGCAGGGGGCGCAGACAGATACGCAGTATTTT. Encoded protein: CASSWQGAQTDTQYF.

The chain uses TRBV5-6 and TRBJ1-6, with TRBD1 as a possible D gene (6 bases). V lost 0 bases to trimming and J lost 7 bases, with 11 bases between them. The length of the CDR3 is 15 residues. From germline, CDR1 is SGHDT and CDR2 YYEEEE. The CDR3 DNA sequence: TGTGCCAGCAGCTTGGGGGGGGCTTGGAATTCACCCCTCCACTTT. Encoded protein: CASSLGGAWNSPLHF. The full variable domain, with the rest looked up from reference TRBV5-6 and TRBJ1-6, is DAGVTQSPTHLIKTRGQQVTLRCSPKSGHDTVSWYQQALGQGPQFIFQYYEEEERQRGNFPDRFSGHQFPNYSSELNVNALLLGDSALYLCASSLGGAWNSPLHFGNGTRLTVT.